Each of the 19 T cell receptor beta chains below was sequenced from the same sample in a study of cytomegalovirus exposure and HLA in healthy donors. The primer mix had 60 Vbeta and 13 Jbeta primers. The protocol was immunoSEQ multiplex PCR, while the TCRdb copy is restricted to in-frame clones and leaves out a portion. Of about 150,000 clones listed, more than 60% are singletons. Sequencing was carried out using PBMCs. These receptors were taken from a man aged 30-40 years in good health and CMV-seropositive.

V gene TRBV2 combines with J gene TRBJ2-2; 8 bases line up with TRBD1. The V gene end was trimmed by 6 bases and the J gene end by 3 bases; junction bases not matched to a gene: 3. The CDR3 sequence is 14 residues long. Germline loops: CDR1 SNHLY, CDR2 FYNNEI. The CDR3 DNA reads TGTGCCAGCAGGACAGGGGTGGACACCGGGGAGCTGTTTTTT. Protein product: CASRTGVDTGELFF.

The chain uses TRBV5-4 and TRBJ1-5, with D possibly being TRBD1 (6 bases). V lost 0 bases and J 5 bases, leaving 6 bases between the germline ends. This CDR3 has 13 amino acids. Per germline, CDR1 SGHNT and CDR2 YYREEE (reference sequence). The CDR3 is CASSLDRDQPQHF. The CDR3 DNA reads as TGTGCCAGCAGCTTGGACAGGGATCAGCCCCAGCATTTT.

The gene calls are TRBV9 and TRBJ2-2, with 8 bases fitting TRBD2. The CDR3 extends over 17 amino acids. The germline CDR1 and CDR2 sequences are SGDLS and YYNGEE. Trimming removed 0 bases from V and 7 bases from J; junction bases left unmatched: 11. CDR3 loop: CASSVGGDSGTVGELFF. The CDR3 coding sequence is TGTGCCAGCAGCGTAGGCGGTGATAGCGGGACGGTCGGGGAGCTGTTTTTT. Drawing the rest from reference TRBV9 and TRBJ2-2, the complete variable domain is DSGVTQTPKHLITATGQRVTLRCSPRSGDLSVYWYQQSLDQGLQFLIQYYNGEERAKGNILERFSAQQFPDLHSELNLSSLELGDSALYFCASSVGGDSGTVGELFFGEGSRLTVL.

The CDR3 sequence: CASSLSFMGAGANVLTF. The CDR3 DNA sequence: TGCGCCAGCAGCTTGTCATTTATGGGCGCTGGGGCCAACGTCCTGACTTTC. The chain joins TRBV5-1 to TRBJ2-6; D unclear. There are 17 residues in the CDR3. Between the trimmed V and J ends, which lost 1 base and 2 bases, there was a span of 13 bases. Per the germline V gene, CDR1 is SGHRS and CDR2 is YFSETQ.

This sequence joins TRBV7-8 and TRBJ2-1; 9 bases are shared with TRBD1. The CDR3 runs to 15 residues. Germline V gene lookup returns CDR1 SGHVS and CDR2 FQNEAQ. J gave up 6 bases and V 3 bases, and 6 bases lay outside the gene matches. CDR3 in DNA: TGTGCCAGCAGCTTGATCATGACAGGGGGCAATGAGCAGTTCTTC. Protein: CASSLIMTGGNEQFF.

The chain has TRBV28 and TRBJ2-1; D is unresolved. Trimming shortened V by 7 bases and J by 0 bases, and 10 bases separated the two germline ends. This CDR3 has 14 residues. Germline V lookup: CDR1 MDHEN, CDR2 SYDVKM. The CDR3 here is CASKTDTSYNEQFF. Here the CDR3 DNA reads TGTGCCAGCAAAACAGACACCTCCTACAATGAGCAGTTCTTC.

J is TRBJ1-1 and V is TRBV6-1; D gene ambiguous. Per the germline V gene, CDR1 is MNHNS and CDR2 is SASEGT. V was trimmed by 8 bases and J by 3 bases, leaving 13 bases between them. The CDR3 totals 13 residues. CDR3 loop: CASGRLRDTEAFF. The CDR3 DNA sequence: TGTGCCAGCGGTCGGCTGCGGGACACTGAAGCTTTCTTT.

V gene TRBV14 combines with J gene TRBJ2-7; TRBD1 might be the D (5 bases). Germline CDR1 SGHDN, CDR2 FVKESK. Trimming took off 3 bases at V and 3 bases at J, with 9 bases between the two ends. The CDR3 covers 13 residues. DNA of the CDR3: TGTGCCAGCAGCCATGTAGGGGACTACGAGCAGTACTTC. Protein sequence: CASSHVGDYEQYF.

In DNA form, the CDR3 reads TGTGCCAGCAGCTTAGGGGGGACAGGCATGAACACTGAAGCTTTCTTT. Translated, it gives CASSLGGTGMNTEAFF. The gene calls are TRBV13 and TRBJ1-1; TRBD1 matches 8 bases. Germline CDR1 is PRHDT and CDR2 is FYEKMQ (reference sequence). The trim removed 0 bases at V and 0 bases at J, leaving 3 bases unmatched. The CDR3 runs to 16 residues.

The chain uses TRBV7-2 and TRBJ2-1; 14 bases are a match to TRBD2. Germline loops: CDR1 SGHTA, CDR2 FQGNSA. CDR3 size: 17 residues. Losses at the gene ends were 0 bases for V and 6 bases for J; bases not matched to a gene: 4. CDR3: CASSLATGLAGANEQFF. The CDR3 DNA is TGTGCCAGCAGCTTAGCGACGGGACTAGCGGGAGCCAATGAGCAGTTCTTC.

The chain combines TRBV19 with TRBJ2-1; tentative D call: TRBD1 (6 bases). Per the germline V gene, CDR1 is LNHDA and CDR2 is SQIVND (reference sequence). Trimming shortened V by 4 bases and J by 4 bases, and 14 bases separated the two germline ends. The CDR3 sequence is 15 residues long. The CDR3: CASSNYRTVYNEQFF. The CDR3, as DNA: TGTGCCAGTAGTAACTACCGGACAGTTTACAATGAGCAGTTCTTC.

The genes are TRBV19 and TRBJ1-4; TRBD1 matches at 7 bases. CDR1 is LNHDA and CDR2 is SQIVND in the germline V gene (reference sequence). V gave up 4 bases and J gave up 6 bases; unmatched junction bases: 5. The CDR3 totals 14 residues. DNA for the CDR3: TGTGCCAGTAGTAGGACAGGCATGGATGAAAAACTGTTTTTT. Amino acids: CASSRTGMDEKLFF.

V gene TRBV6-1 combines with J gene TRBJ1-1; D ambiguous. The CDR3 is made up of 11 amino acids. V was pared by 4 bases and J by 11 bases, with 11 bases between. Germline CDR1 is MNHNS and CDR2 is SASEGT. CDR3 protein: CASSGNPGAFF. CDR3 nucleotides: TGTGCCAGCAGTGGAAACCCGGGGGCTTTCTTT.

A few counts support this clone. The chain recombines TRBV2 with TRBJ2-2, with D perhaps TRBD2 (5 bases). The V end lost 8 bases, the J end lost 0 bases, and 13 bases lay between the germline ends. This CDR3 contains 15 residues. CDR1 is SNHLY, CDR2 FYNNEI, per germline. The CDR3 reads CASCKSGANTGELFF. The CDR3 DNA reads TGTGCCAGCTGCAAAAGCGGTGCGAACACCGGGGAGCTGTTTTTT.

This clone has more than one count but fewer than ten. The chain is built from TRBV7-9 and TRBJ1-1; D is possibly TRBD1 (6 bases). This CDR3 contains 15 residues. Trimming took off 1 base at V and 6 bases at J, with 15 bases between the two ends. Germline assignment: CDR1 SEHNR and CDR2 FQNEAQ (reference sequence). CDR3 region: CASSLDPGARAEAFF. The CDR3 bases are TGTGCCAGCAGCTTAGATCCAGGGGCAAGGGCTGAAGCTTTCTTT.

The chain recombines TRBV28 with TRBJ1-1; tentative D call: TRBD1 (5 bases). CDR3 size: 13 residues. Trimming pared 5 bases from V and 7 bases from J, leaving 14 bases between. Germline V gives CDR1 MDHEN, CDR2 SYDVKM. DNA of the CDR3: TGTGCCAGCAGTCCCCGGAGGGACTGTGAAGCTTTCTTT. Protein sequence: CASSPRRDCEAFF. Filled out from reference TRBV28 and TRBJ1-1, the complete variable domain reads DVKVTQSSRYLVKRTGEKVFLECVQDMDHENMFWYRQDPGLGLRLIYFSYDVKMKEKGDIPEGYSVSREKKERFSLILESASTNQTSMYLCASSPRRDCEAFFGQGTRLTVV.

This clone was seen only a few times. CDR3 sequence: CASTNRVQNTEAFF. The DNA of the CDR3 is TGTGCCAGCACGAACAGGGTACAGAACACTGAAGCTTTCTTT. The chain recombines TRBV6-5 with TRBJ1-1, with a weak D call TRBD1 (6 bases). Germline CDR1 reads MNHEY; CDR2 reads SVGAGI. Trimming took 7 bases from V and 1 from J, leaving 13 bases between them. The CDR3 is made up of 14 amino acids.

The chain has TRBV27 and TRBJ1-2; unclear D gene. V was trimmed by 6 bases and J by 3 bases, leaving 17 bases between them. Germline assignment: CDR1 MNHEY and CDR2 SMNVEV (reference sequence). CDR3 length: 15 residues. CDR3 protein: CASSPPRVWDYGYTF. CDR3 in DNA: TGTGCCAGCAGCCCGCCCCGGGTGTGGGACTATGGCTACACCTTC.

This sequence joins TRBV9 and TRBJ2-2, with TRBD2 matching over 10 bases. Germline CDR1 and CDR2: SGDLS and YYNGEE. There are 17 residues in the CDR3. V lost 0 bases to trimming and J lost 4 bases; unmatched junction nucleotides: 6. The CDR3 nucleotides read TGTGCCAGCAGCGTAGTTGGAGCGGGAGGGCCCACCGGGGAGCTGTTTTTT. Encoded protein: CASSVVGAGGPTGELFF.